The subject of this entry is one TCR beta chain. Its antigen is currently unknown. A clone one base away is much larger, so this may be a read error. This specimen belongs to a study of T and B cells in COVID-19 patients. Across the whole study: Recovered patients mostly had mild to moderate COVID-19 managed as outpatients. Active-infection patients were older, median 67 years, than recovered patients, median approximately 36 years. General study results and limits: Active COVID-19 showed highly clonal TRB repertoires; recovery showed diversity and richness above healthy donors. Patients with COVID-19 reportedly showed strongly skewed T cell receptor beta variable and joining gene usage.

From blood, roughly 220-550 ng of genomic DNA served as TRB template. Trimming stripped 8 bases from V and 2 bases from J, with 25 bases between. There are 17 residues in the CDR3. Germline CDR1 reads MNHEY; CDR2 reads SVGAGI. BIOMED2 TRB-A/B primer pools were used in multiplex TRB PCR. TCRdb reprocessed the multiplex PCR reads via MiXCR and lists one record per CDR3 protein. This table has some 7,800 distinct CDR3 sequences, about 26% appearing once. This chain links TRBV6-5 with TRBJ2-7; D may match TRBD1 or TRBD2 (5 bases each). The clonotype originates from a human donor who had recovered from COVID-19. Sequencing input: blood. CDR3 DNA: TGTGCCAGCTCACCAGGCCCTCCCGGGACCAACGCCTACGAGCAGTACTTC. Encoded protein: CASSPGPPGTNAYEQYF.